This T cell receptor beta chain comes out of a study of CD8 T cells in Susac syndrome (dated by TCRdb to between 2019 and 2020). As for the study more broadly: The study used repertoire sequencing to test whether antigen drove CD8+ T cell activation and differentiation in Susac syndrome. The study compared CD8+ T cell repertoire clonality among eleven to twelve healthy donors, roughly 14 Susac syndrome patients and 15 multiple sclerosis patients. The research as a whole found: The number of individuals in the TCR sequencing and HLA analysis was acknowledged as relatively small.

RNA was extracted using the RNeasy kit, and roughly 0.45 to 1 ug of the RNA was reverse transcribed with random hexamers. The immunoSEQ multiplex PCR assay, which covers 54 Vbeta and 13 Jbeta segments, was used to amplify TCR beta CDR3 regions. Bias from PCR amplification was corrected by using a synthetic template baseline for primer optimization and for computational correction. Per the source publication's procedure: Reads were assigned to V, D and J genes according to IMGT and analyzed in immunoSEQ Analyzer, with only productive sequences retained. Clonality was calculated as one minus the Shannon entropy normalized by log2 of the number of productive unique sequences. For each patient and control, public and private clones were evaluated within the 100 most prevalent clones. A clone was defined as Susac-specific if it was absent from the healthy and MS cohorts, from some 1,100 published viral clones and from other ImmuneACCESS disease sequences. Starting from the raw public reads, TCRdb applied fastp trimming at Q25, assembled clones with MiXCR and retained in-frame beta chains. Every CDR3 protein is listed once, alongside the most common genes and DNA of its rows. It is TCRdb's table, rather than the study itself, that gives the V and J calls and clone size. The sample table lists fewer than 350,000 distinct CDR3 sequences, roughly 90% of them with a count of one. The ten largest clones add up to under 0.2% of the sample.

The germline V gene (reference sequence) supplies CDR1 MNHNY and CDR2 SVGAGI. V is trimmed back by 2 bases and J by 2 bases, and the junction contains 3 bases that no gene match accounts for. Measured from the cysteine to the phenylalanine, the CDR3 is 14 residues long. This entry keeps only the CDR3 DNA: 42 bases, framed from base 1. Only one count was recorded for this clonotype. Its antigen target is currently unknown. No base quality values were provided; no much bigger clone lies one nucleotide off. Just one read gives weak support. Peripheral blood CD8+ and CD4+ T cells from healthy donors, Susac syndrome patients and multiple sclerosis patients were profiled using high-throughput TCR beta sequencing. The multiple sclerosis controls were treatment-naive patients who had stable or active relapsing-remitting disease and met the revised McDonald criteria. Bulk CD8+ and CD4+ T cells were purified magnetically by negative isolation, whereas CD8+ TEMRA cells were enriched by FACS. Blood was drawn into EDTA tubes, processed within 24 hours, and PBMCs were isolated by density gradient centrifugation. PBMCs intended for TCR sequencing were cryopreserved in liquid nitrogen and were subsequently thawed in a 37 degrees C water bath. The sorted or isolated CD4+, CD8+ and CD8+ TEMRA cells had a purity of 90% or higher.

The sequence was obtained from a human donor with multiple sclerosis. The sequencing input was CD8+ T cells from PBMCs. The rearranged chain carries TRBV6-6 and TRBJ2-7; 7 central bases correspond to TRBD2. The DNA sequence is given as TGTGCCAGCAGTTACGGGGGGGAAGCCTACGAGCAGTACTTC. This gives the protein CASSYGGEAYEQYF.